The present T cell receptor beta chain was sequenced within a study of blood T cells in healthy people across ages. Findings and limits, study-wide: Observed TCR beta diversity per million T cells went down as age went up. This fall followed a roughly linear course with age.

Germline assignment: CDR1 DFQATT and CDR2 SNEGSKA (reference sequence). The CDR3 extends over 16 amino acids. V lost 1 base and J lost 1, with 16 bases in between. The authors ran a second PCR of about 6 to 12 cycles using a sample-barcoded 5' primer and a J-beta primer mix. Each CDR3 protein is one row after TCRdb ran MiXCR on the 5' RACE reads. The sample contains 660,000 or so distinct CDR3 sequences, 58% of which appear only once. On this clonotype: No antigen is known for it.

V is TRBV20-1 and J is TRBJ2-5, with D perhaps TRBD2 (5 bases). This receptor was identified in a man aged 55-75 years in good health. Sequencing was carried out using blood. Here the CDR3 reads CSARVGSGLSQETQYF. As DNA, the CDR3 is TGCAGTGCTAGAGTGGGGAGTGGGCTGAGCCAAGAGACCCAGTACTTC.